In its sample, the clone carrying this TCR beta chain was seen once. No antigen is known for it. The CDR3 loop spans 17 amino acids. Trimming removed 8 bases from V and 2 bases from J; junction bases left unmatched: 16. This sample stems from a study of blood T cells in healthy people across ages. Together with a sample-barcoded 5' primer, a J-beta primer mix was included in a second PCR lasting roughly 6 to 12 cycles. TCRdb re-called the 5' RACE reads through MiXCR, storing one row per CDR3 protein. The table records about 770,000 distinct CDR3 sequences, roughly 44% of them present only once. Overall study findings and caveats: The recorded TCR beta diversity per million T cells decreased in a roughly linear manner with age.

The chain has TRBV12-3 or TRBV12-4 and TRBJ2-3; TRBD1 aligns across 7 bases. The clonotype was recovered from a man aged 60-69 years in good health. Source material: blood. Here the CDR3 DNA reads TGTGCCAGCGGGTCCCGGGGACAGCTCCAAATCACAGATACGCAGTATTTT. Its translation is CASGSRGQLQITDTQYF.